These T cell receptor beta chains were read from a single sample in a study of blood T cell repertoires in COVID-19. Profiling relied on immunoSEQ multiplex PCR, and the TCRdb table lists in-frame clones only, not all of them. The sample has roughly 120,000 clones, around 90% seen once. Sequenced material: peripheral blood. The source is a woman between 50 and 59 years old with acute or convalescent COVID-19. Each CDR3 is given without its conserved first and last residue.

V gene: TRBV6-5; J gene: TRBJ2-3; CDR3 protein: ASSSGASTDTQY
V gene: TRBV19; J gene: TRBJ1-3; CDR3 protein: ASAHLTGGAGNTIY
V gene: TRBV3-1/TRBV3-2; J gene: TRBJ1-1; CDR3 protein: ASSPAGQVSNTEAF
V gene: TRBV18; J gene: TRBJ1-6; CDR3 protein: ASSPDSSSPLH
V gene: TRBV29-1; J gene: TRBJ2-7; CDR3 protein: SVELIGSSYEQY
V gene: TRBV18; J gene: TRBJ2-5; CDR3 protein: ASSSTGVAQETQY
V gene: TRBV24-1; J gene: TRBJ2-7; CDR3 protein: ATSDFDSPAGEQY
V gene: TRBV15; J gene: TRBJ2-1; CDR3 protein: ATSRDGLRGGTGGYNEQF
V gene: TRBV11-1; J gene: TRBJ2-7; CDR3 protein: ASSPPGVATRYEQY
V gene: TRBV4-1; J gene: TRBJ2-5; CDR3 protein: ASSQMNSGRARETQY
V gene: TRBV19; J gene: TRBJ2-7; CDR3 protein: ASTFGQGASYEQY
V gene: TRBV5-1; J gene: TRBJ1-2; CDR3 protein: ASSPGTGVGYT
V gene: TRBV7-6; J gene: TRBJ1-4; CDR3 protein: ASSQTGNQNEKLF
V gene: TRBV6-6; J gene: TRBJ1-4; CDR3 protein: ASRPRTGVEKLF
V gene: TRBV6-6; J gene: TRBJ1-1; CDR3 protein: ASSYTGAEAF
V gene: TRBV18; J gene: TRBJ1-5; CDR3 protein: ASSLGTGGLSNQPQH
V gene: TRBV27; J gene: TRBJ2-7; CDR3 protein: ASTPAGAYEQY
V gene: TRBV7-9; J gene: TRBJ2-2; CDR3 protein: ANHPAGLAGTGELF
V gene: TRBV29-1; J gene: TRBJ2-3; CDR3 protein: SADSFRTDTQY
V gene: TRBV6-5; J gene: TRBJ1-1; CDR3 protein: ASSPTRNTEAF